The rows below give T cell receptor beta chains drawn from one sample of a study of graft-versus-host responses after intestinal transplantation. Profiled with immunoSEQ multiplex PCR; TCRdb holds only in-frame clones, not every one. The sample gives 7,500 to 10,000 clones, roughly 90% of which show up once; roughly 5.5% is in the top ten. The sample consisted of ileum tissue, taken around 24 months after intestinal transplantation. The source is a human patient who received an intestinal transplant, so some T cells may come from the graft donor. Both conserved end residues are part of each CDR3. Each record gives: V gene, J gene, D gene, clone size, CDR3 DNA, CDR3 protein. D genes are given only for firm matches. Not every row has a clone size; where given, it reads once, few, many or a size class.

TRBV28	TRBJ2-1	.	.	TGTGCCAGCAGTACGAAAGATAGCGGAGAGCAGTTCTTC	CASSTKDSGEQFF
TRBV5-1	TRBJ2-5	.	few	TGCGCCAGCAGCGCTGGGGACTTTGGTTTCCCTACCCAGTACTTC	CASSAGDFGFPTQYF
TRBV28	TRBJ1-1	.	.	TGTGCCAGCAGTTTGGGCCCTCAGACACGTGAAGCTTTCTTT	CASSLGPQTREAFF
TRBV19	TRBJ1-1	.	.	TGTGCCAGTAGTATTTCCGGTGAAGCTTTCTTT	CASSISGEAFF
TRBV6-5	TRBJ1-6	.	few	TGTGCCAGCAGCGACGGGTACTCACCCCTCCACTTT	CASSDGYSPLHF
TRBV7-9	TRBJ2-1	.	.	TGTGCCAGCAGCCTCGGGACATACAATGAGCAGTTCTTC	CASSLGTYNEQFF
TRBV2	TRBJ2-5	TRBD1	.	TGTGCCAGCACGTACGGGACAGGGGGTGGGCAAGAGACCCAGTACTTC	CASTYGTGGGQETQYF
TRBV9	TRBJ2-1	.	.	TGTGCCAGCTCAAGGGCTTCGGACCCGCTAATTGGGAATGAGCAGTTCTTC	CASSRASDPLIGNEQFF
TRBV4-3	TRBJ2-1	TRBD2	once	TGCGCCAGCAGCCAAGATTTCACTAGCGGGAGCAATGAGCAGTTCTTC	CASSQDFTSGSNEQFF
TRBV25-1	TRBJ2-7	.	.	TGTGCCAGCAGTGAATACAAGGGACTCCAACTCGAGCAGTACTTC	CASSEYKGLQLEQYF
TRBV19	TRBJ2-7	TRBD2	.	TGTGCCAGTAGTAGACTAGCGGGAGCTTCGTACGAGCAGTACTTC	CASSRLAGASYEQYF
TRBV9	TRBJ2-7	.	.	TGTGCCAGCAGCGTAGGCCAGGGAGGCTACGAGCAGTACTTC	CASSVGQGGYEQYF
TRBV28	TRBJ2-3	.	.	TGTGCCAGCAGTTTGGACATAACTAGCACAGATACGCAGTATTTT	CASSLDITSTDTQYF
TRBV2	TRBJ1-2	.	.	TGTGCCAGCGCCGGACAGTCTAACTATGGCTACACCTTC	CASAGQSNYGYTF
TRBV5-5	TRBJ1-4	.	few	TGTGCCAGCAGCAGAAGGACGGGGGAGAGTGAAAAACTGTTTTTT	CASSRRTGESEKLFF
TRBV5-1	TRBJ2-7	TRBD1	.	TGCGCCAGCAGCTTGGACAGGGGCGCCTACGAGCAGTACTTC	CASSLDRGAYEQYF
TRBV15	TRBJ1-4	TRBD1	.	TGTGCCACCAGCAGAGGGCGCCGGGACAGGGCTGAAAAACTGTTTTTT	CATSRGRRDRAEKLFF
TRBV5-1	TRBJ1-2	.	few	TGCGCCAGCAGCCGGGACCAATCTAACTATGGCTACACCTTC	CASSRDQSNYGYTF
TRBV7-9	TRBJ1-2	.	.	TGTGCCAGCAGCTTAGCGCCGGCAGGGTCCTCCTATGGCTACACCTTC	CASSLAPAGSSYGYTF
TRBV10-3	TRBJ2-7	.	.	TGTGCCATCAGTGACCCCCTTACCGGTTACGAGCAGTACTTC	CAISDPLTGYEQYF
TRBV7-2	TRBJ2-1	TRBD2	.	TGTGCCAGCAGCCGACCGAAGCGGGGGGTCCTCTACAATGAGCAGTTCTTC	CASSRPKRGVLYNEQFF
TRBV27	TRBJ2-3	.	few	TGTGCCAGCAGTTTCAACAGGGGGGGGACAGATACGCAGTATTTT	CASSFNRGGTDTQYF
TRBV6-1	TRBJ2-4	TRBD2	once	TGTGCCAGCAGTGGAGGGACTAGCGAAGCCAAAAACATTCAGTACTTC	CASSGGTSEAKNIQYF
TRBV10-2	TRBJ2-3	.	.	TGCGCCAGCAGTGAGTTCGGGAGTGGAGATACGCAGTATTTT	CASSEFGSGDTQYF
TRBV4-1	TRBJ2-2	.	once	TGCGCCAGCAGCCAAGGCCGGGTAACCGGGGAGCTGTTTTTT	CASSQGRVTGELFF
TRBV5-1	TRBJ2-1	TRBD2	.	TGCGCCAGCAGCTTCGGGACTAGCGGGGGATTTGAGCAGTTCTTC	CASSFGTSGGFEQFF
TRBV5-1	TRBJ1-3	.	.	TGCGCCAGCAGCTTGCTGTATCAGGAAGCTGGAAACACCATATATTTT	CASSLLYQEAGNTIYF
TRBV29-1	TRBJ2-7	.	.	TGCAGCGTTGAAGTCCCTGTCTACGAGCAGTACTTC	CSVEVPVYEQYF
TRBV2	TRBJ2-7	TRBD2	few	TGTGCCAGCGTGCTTGAGACTAGCGGGAGTGAGCAGTACTTC	CASVLETSGSEQYF
TRBV5-1	TRBJ1-3	.	.	TGCGCCAGCAGCCGCGACGGAAACACCATATATTTT	CASSRDGNTIYF
TRBV6-1	TRBJ1-5	.	.	TGTGCCAGCAGTGACTGGAGCGGCAATCAGCCCCAGCATTTT	CASSDWSGNQPQHF
TRBV11-2	TRBJ2-7	.	few	TGTGCCAGCAGCTGGGGCAGGGACTACGAGCAGTACTTC	CASSWGRDYEQYF
TRBV19	TRBJ2-3	TRBD2	.	TGTGCCAGTAGTATTGGGACTAGCGGGAACACAGATACGCAGTATTTT	CASSIGTSGNTDTQYF
TRBV2	TRBJ1-4	TRBD1	.	TGTGCCAGCAGTGGGAACAGGGGGCGTGGAGAAAAACTGTTTTTT	CASSGNRGRGEKLFF
TRBV7-3	TRBJ2-1	.	.	TGTGCCAGCAGCATTGGGGGACGCTCCTACAATGAGCAGTTCTTC	CASSIGGRSYNEQFF
TRBV16	TRBJ1-2	.	.	TGTGCCAGCAGCCAGACTGGGACCGACTTTAACTATGGCTACACCTTC	CASSQTGTDFNYGYTF
TRBV5-1	TRBJ2-3	.	.	TGCGCCAGCAATGAGGCCGGGGGCACAGATACGCAGTATTTT	CASNEAGGTDTQYF
TRBV5-4	TRBJ1-2	.	.	TGTGCCAGCAGCTTCGGGCGGAACTATGGCTACACCTTC	CASSFGRNYGYTF
TRBV28	TRBJ1-2	.	.	.	CASSLVGVGLGTF
TRBV27	TRBJ2-2	TRBD2	.	TGTGCCAGCAGTTTACAGTTAATTCTAGCGGGAGGGACCGGGGAGCTGTTTTTT	CASSLQLILAGGTGELFF
TRBV5-6	TRBJ2-5	.	.	TGTGCCAGCAGCTTGGTCGTGACAGTGGAGACCCAGTACTTC	CASSLVVTVETQYF
TRBV5-4	TRBJ2-7	TRBD2	once	TGTGCCAGCAGCGATCGGAGGGGACTAGCGGACCCCTACGAGCAGTACTTC	CASSDRRGLADPYEQYF
TRBV9	TRBJ2-1	.	.	TGTGCCAGCGGCGCGGACAATGAGCAGTTCTTC	CASGADNEQFF
TRBV4-2	TRBJ2-7	.	.	TGTGCCAGCAGCCAAGATATGGGCCAACCGACCCCCTACTTC	CASSQDMGQPTPYF
TRBV11-3	TRBJ2-3	.	.	TGTGCCAGCAGCCCCAACTCGGGAGATACGCAGTATTTT	CASSPNSGDTQYF
TRBV5-6	TRBJ2-7	TRBD1	.	TGTGCCAGCAGCCCACAGGGGGGTCCCTACGAGCAGTACTTC	CASSPQGGPYEQYF
TRBV21-1	TRBJ2-1	.	.	TGTGCCAGCAGAAAATTAGGGACTAGCGGGCTTTACAATGAGCAGTTCTTC	CASRKLGTSGLYNEQFF
TRBV2	TRBJ2-5	TRBD2	once	TGTGCCAGCAGTGAAAGTCTAGCGGGAGGAGAGACCCAGTACTTC	CASSESLAGGETQYF
TRBV5-1	TRBJ1-6	.	few	TGCGCCAGCAGCTTATCCGGGGAGGGATCACCCCTCCACTTT	CASSLSGEGSPLHF
TRBV7-7	TRBJ2-1	.	.	TGTGCCAGGATATCGGGGGCCTCCTACAATGAGCAGTTCTTC	CARISGASYNEQFF
TRBV5-1	TRBJ2-7	TRBD2	.	TGCGCCAGCAGCACCGAGGGCGCGGGAGTCCCGCTGGGCGAGCAGTACTTC	CASSTEGAGVPLGEQYF
TRBV2	TRBJ1-6	TRBD1	few	TGTGCCAGCACCCGGGACAGGGGCTCCTATAATTCACCCCTCCACTTT	CASTRDRGSYNSPLHF
TRBV28	TRBJ2-3	.	once	TGTGCCAGCAGTTGGAAAACTAGCACAGATACGCAGTATTTT	CASSWKTSTDTQYF